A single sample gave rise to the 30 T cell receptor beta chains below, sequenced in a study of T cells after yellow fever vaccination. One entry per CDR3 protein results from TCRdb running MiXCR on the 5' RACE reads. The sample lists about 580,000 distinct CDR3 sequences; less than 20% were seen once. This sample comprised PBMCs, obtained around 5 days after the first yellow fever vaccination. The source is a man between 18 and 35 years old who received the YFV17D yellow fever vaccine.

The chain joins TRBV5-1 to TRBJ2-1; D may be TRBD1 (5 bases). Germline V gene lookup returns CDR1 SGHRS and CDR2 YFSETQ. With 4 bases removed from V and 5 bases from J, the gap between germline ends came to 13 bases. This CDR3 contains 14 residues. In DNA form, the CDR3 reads TGCGCCAGCAGCCCCGCCCAGACAGACAATGAGCAGTTCTTC. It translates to CASSPAQTDNEQFF.

The CDR3 region is CASRTRTDTQYF. In DNA, the CDR3 is TGTGCCAGCAGGACGCGCACAGATACGCAGTATTTT. V and J are TRBV12-3 or TRBV12-4 and TRBJ2-3; no clear D. V gave up 6 bases and J gave up 1 base, with 5 bases separating them. The CDR3 spans 12 residues.

CDR3 DNA: TGTGCCAGTAGACCCCCGGGGAGAGATACGCAGTATTTT. Encoded protein: CASRPPGRDTQYF. The chain recombines TRBV6-1 with TRBJ2-3; D perhaps matches TRBD2 (5 bases). The germline CDR1 and CDR2 sequences are MNHNS and SASEGT. This CDR3 has 13 amino acids. V lost 9 bases and J lost 5, with 15 bases in between.

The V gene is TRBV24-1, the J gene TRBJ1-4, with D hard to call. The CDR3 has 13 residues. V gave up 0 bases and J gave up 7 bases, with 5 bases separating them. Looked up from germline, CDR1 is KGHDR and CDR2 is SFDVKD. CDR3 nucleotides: TGTGCCACCAGTGATTTGTTTGGTGAAAAACTGTTTTTT. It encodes CATSDLFGEKLFF.

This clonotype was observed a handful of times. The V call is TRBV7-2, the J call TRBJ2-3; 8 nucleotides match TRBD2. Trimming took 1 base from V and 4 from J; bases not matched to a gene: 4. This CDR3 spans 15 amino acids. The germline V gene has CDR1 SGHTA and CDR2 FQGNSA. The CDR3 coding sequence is TGTGCCAGCAGCTTAGACCTCGGGGGGGCAGATACGCAGTATTTT. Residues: CASSLDLGGADTQYF.

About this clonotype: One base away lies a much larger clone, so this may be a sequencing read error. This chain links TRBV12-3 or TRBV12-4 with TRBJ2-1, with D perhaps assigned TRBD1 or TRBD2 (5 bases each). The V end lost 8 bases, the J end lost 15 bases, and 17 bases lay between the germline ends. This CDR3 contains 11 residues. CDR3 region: CASWDLAGLFF. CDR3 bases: TGTGCCAGCTGGGACCTGGCTGGGCTGTTCTTC.

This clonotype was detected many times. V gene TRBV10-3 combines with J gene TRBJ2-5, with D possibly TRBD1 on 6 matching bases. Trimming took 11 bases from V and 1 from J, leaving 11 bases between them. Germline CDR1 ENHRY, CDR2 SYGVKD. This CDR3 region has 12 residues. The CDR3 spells CASRTAQETQYF. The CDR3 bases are TGTGCCTCCAGGACAGCCCAAGAGACCCAGTACTTC.

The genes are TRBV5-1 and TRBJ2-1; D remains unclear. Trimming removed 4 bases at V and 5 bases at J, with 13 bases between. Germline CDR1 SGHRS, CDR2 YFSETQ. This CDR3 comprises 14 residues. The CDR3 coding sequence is TGCGCCAGCAGCCCCATAGGGTCTGACAATGAGCAGTTCTTC. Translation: CASSPIGSDNEQFF.

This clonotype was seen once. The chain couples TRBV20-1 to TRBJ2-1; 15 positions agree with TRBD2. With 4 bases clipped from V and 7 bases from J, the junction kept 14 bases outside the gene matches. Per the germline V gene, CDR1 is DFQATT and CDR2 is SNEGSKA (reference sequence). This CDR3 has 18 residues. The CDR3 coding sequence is TGCAGTGCTACTTCCGGGACTAGCGGGGGGCCCCTCGGGAATGAGCAGTTCTTC. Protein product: CSATSGTSGGPLGNEQFF.

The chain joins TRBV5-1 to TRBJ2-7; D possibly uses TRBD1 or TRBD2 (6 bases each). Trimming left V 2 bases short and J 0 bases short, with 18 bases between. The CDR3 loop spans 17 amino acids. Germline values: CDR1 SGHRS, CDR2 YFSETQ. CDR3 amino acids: CASSLLDRRAFSYEQYF. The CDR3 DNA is TGCGCCAGCAGCTTACTAGACAGGAGGGCCTTCTCCTACGAGCAGTACTTC.

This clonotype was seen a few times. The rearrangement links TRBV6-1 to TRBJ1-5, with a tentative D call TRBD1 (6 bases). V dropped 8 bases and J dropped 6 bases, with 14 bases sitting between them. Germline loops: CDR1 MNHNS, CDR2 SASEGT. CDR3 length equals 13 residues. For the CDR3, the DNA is TGTGCCAGCCATACAGGGTACGGTCAGCCCCAGCATTTT. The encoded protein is CASHTGYGQPQHF.

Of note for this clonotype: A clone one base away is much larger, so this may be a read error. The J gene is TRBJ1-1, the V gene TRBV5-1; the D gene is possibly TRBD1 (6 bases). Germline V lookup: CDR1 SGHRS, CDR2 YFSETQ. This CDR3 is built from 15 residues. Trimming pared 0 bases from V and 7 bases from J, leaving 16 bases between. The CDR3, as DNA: TGCGCCAGCAGCTTGGTTGGGGGCGATTACATTGAAGCTTTCTTT. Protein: CASSLVGGDYIEAFF.

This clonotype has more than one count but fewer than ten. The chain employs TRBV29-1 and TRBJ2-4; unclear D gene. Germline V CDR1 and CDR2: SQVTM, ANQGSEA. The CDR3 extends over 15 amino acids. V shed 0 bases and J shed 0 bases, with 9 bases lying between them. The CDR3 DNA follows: TGCAGCGTTGAAGAGGCCACACTAGCCAAAAACATTCAGTACTTC. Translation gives CSVEEATLAKNIQYF.

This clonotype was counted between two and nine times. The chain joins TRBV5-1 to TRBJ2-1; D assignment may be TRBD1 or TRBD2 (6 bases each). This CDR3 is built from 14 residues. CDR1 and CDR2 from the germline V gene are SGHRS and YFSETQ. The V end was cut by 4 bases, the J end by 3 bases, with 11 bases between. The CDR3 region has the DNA TGCGCCAGCAGCCCGGGGGACAACTACAATGAGCAGTTCTTC. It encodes CASSPGDNYNEQFF.

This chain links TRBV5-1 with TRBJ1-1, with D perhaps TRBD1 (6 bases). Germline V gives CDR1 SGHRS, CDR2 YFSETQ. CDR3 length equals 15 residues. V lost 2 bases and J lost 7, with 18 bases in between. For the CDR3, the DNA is TGCGCCAGCAGCTTCTGGACAGATTTCGTGGGTGAAGCTTTCTTT. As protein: CASSFWTDFVGEAFF.

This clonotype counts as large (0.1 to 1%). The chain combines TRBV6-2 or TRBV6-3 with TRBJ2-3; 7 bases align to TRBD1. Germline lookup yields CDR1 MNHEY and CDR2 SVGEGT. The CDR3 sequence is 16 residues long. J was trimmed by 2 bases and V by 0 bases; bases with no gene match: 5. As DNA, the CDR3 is TGTGCCAGCAGTTACTCGATGGACAGGCACACAGATACGCAGTATTTT. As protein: CASSYSMDRHTDTQYF.

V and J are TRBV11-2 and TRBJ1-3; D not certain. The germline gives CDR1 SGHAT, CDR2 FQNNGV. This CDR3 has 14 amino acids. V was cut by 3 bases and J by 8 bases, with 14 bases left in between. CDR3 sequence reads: CASSLLGPIDTIYF. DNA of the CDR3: TGTGCCAGCAGCTTGTTAGGGCCGATAGACACCATATATTTT.

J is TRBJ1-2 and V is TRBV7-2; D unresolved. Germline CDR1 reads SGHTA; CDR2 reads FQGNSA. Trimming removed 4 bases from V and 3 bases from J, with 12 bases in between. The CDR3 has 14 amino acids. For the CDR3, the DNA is TGTGCCAGCAGCTCCACATGGGTTGACTATGGCTACACCTTC. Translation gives CASSSTWVDYGYTF.

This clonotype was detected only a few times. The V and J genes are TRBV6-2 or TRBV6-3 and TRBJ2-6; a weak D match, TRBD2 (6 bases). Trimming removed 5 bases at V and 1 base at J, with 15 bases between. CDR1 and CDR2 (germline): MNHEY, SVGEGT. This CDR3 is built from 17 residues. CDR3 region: CASSSPGRGSGANVLTF. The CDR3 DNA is TGTGCCAGCAGTAGCCCAGGGCGGGGATCTGGGGCCAACGTCCTGACTTTC.

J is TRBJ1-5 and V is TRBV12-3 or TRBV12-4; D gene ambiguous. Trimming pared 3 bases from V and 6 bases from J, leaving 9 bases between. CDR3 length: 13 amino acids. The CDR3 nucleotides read TGTGCCAGCAGTTTTAGGACTGGTCAGCCCCAGCATTTT. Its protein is CASSFRTGQPQHF.

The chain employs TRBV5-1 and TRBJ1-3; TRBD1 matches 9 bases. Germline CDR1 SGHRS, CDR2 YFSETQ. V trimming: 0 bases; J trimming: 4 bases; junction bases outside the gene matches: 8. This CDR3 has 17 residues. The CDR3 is CASSLGHRGLGGNTIYF. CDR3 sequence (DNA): TGCGCCAGCAGCTTGGGGCACAGGGGGCTCGGAGGAAACACCATATATTTT.

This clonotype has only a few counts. Here the CDR3 reads CASSVQGASSPLHF. The CDR3, as DNA: TGCGCCAGCAGCGTTCAGGGGGCCTCGTCACCCCTCCACTTT. The rearrangement joins TRBV5-1 to TRBJ1-6; TRBD1 aligns across 8 bases. V was clipped by 4 bases and J by 10 bases; unmatched bases: 7. The CDR3 spans 14 residues. CDR1 and CDR2 from the germline V gene are SGHRS and YFSETQ.

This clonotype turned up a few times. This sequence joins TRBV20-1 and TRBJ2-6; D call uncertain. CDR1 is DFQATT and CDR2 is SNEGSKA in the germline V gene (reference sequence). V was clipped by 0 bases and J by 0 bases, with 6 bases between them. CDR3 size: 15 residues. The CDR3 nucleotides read TGCAGTGCTAGAGATGGAAACTCTGGGGCCAACGTCCTGACTTTC. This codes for CSARDGNSGANVLTF.

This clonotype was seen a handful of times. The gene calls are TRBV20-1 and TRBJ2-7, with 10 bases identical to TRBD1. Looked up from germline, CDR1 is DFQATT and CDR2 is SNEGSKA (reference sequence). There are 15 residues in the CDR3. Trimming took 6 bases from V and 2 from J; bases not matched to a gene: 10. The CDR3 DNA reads TGCAGTGCCATAGATCCGGGACAGGGGACCTACGAGCAGTACGTC. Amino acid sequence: CSAIDPGQGTYEQYV.

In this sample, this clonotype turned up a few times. The CDR3 loop is CASSLVLGGYTF. The DNA for the CDR3 is TGTGCCAGCAGCTTAGTCCTTGGTGGCTACACCTTC. This rearrangement joins TRBV7-2 to TRBJ1-2, with D unclear. The V gene lost 1 base and the J gene lost 7 bases, with 7 bases spanning the gap. The CDR3 is made up of 12 amino acids. Germline V CDR1 and CDR2: SGHTA, FQGNSA.

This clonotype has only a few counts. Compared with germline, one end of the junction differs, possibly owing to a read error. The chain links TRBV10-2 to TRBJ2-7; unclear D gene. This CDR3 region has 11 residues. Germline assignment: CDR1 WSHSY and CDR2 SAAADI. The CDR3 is CASTSTGPVLF. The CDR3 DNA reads TGCGCCAGCACCAGCACCGGACCCGTTCTTTTC.

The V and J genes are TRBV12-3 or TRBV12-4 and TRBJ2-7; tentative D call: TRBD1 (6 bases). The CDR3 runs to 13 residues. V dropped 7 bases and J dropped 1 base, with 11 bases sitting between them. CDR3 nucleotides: TGTGCCAGCAATCAGGGGCCTTCCTACGAGCAGTACTTC. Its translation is CASNQGPSYEQYF.

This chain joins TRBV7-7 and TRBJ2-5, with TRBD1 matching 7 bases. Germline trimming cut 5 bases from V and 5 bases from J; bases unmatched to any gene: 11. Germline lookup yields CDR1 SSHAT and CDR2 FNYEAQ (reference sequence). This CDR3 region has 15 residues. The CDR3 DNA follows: TGTGCCAGCAGCCCTTCTGAGGGGGCGTGGGAGACCCAGTACTTC. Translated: CASSPSEGAWETQYF.

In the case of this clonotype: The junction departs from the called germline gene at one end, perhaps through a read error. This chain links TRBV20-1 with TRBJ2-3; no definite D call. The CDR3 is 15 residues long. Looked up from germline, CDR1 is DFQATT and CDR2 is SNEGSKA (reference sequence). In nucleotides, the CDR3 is TGCAGTGCTACCCCTCTGGGGTTGGACCCAGATATGCAGTATTTT. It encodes CSATPLGLDPDMQYF.

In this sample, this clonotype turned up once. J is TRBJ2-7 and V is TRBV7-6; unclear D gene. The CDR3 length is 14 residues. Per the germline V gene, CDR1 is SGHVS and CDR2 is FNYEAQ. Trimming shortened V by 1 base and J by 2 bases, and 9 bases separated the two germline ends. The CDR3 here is CASSLEPLAYEQYV. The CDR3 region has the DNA TGTGCCAGCAGCTTAGAACCGTTGGCCTACGAGCAGTACGTC.